This T cell receptor (beta chain) was found in a study of follicular helper T cells after annual influenza vaccination (dated by TCRdb to the late 2010s). The study in broad terms: Blood was drawn on days 0, 7 and 28 after each seasonal influenza vaccination. To study recall of cTfh clones, some subjects were followed across successive annual vaccinations spanning the 2013-2014, 2014-2015 and 2015-2016 seasons. One week after vaccination, a second recruited cohort of 11 to 12 subjects (Table S1) displayed a similar ICOS+CD38+ cTfh response. Six subjects had multi-year samples: four covered two vaccination seasons and two covered three seasons. The 2013-2014 samples were cryopreserved, while the 2015 samples were processed right after collection. General findings and caveats noted by the study authors: Only about 9.5-21% of analyzed cells yielded productive TCRB sequences, so sampling of rare clonotypes was not possible. ICOS+CD38+ cTfh clonality correlated with the frequency of that population, and its change correlated with the change in circulating plasmablast frequency. Day 7 ICOS+CD38+ clones were most often found later in ICOS-CD38- cTfh, suggesting that subset may serve as a memory reservoir. Successive annual vaccinations recalled a recurring oligoclonal ICOS+CD38+ cTfh response that included tetramer and AIM influenza-specific clonotypes. When influenza clone enrichment was assessed, the possibility that the much larger non-cTfh compartments were undersampled could not be excluded.

In the case of this clone: What this receptor recognizes is not known. No base qualities exist here, and no much larger clone lies one base off it.

The time point label here, explained by the study, means: 2015-2016 season, 7 days after influenza vaccination. Seasonal inactivated influenza vaccine (Fluvarix) was administered to adults, and sorted blood CD4 subsets were tracked by TCRB sequencing before and after vaccination. To be eligible, subjects had to live in the community and must not have received influenza vaccine in the previous 6 months. Influenza vaccine contraindications, substance abuse, HIV/AIDS, active malignancy, immunomodulatory medication and active illness such as respiratory infection were included among the exclusion criteria. Per time point, between about 35 and 100 mL of blood was sampled. PBMC were isolated using Ficoll-Paque PLUS or SepMate separation. As a non-Tfh subset for comparison, CXCR5- memory CD4 T cells were sorted. Before DNA extraction, cell subsets were sorted from PBMC on a BD FACS Aria. The library relied on the immunoSEQ multiplex PCR assay. Adaptive Biotechnologies handled the TCRB amplification, library preparation, sequencing and preliminary bioinformatics at Survey level resolution. In the authors' own workflow: In R, clonality was calculated as 1 minus the normalized Shannon entropy, and the Gini index was computed using the R package ineq. The overlap score was defined as the summed counts of shared sequences divided by the total counts of all sequences in both compared samples. Shared-clonotype significance used Fisher's exact test assuming a theoretical repertoire of 10^7 TCRB sequences. TCRdb took over this immuneACCESS table, retaining in-frame rearrangements with V and J assigned. Such tables are incomplete; in checked studies, under half of the missing clones stem from an unresolved V gene, and the remainder is unexplained. V and J calls and clone size are as listed in that table; D and trimming were resolved from the DNA. The sample table holds 6,500 to 7,500 clones, of which over 75% were seen once. The ten most abundant clones make up about 0.53% of the sample.

This specimen was CXCR5- memory CD4+ T cells sorted from blood, taken 7 days after influenza vaccination. Taken with the paper, the label for cell subset or site translates to: CXCR5- memory CD4 T cells. This TCR derives from an adult who received the influenza vaccine.

The sequenced DNA is TGTGCCAGCAGCCTAGGACTAGGGGGGGGGCTGGGATACGAGCAGTACTTC. Its protein product is CASSLGLGGGLGYEQYF. The chain was built from TRBV5-4 and TRBJ2-7; the D gene is perhaps TRBD2, on 7 matching bases. V is shortened by 4 bases, J by 4 bases, and the region joining them spans 24 bases. The CDR3 goes from the cysteine to the phenylalanine over 17 residues. Of the read, only the CDR3 DNA is kept; its 51 bases are in frame from base 1. CDR1 and CDR2 are drawn from the germline V gene (reference sequence): SGHNT, YYREEE.